The source of this T cell receptor beta chain is a study of T cell responses to AZD1222 COVID-19 vaccine. Broader study findings: Spike was spanned by vaccine-associated CD4 TCRs, with dominance at 160-218 and 743-854.

Between the trimmed V and J ends, which lost 0 bases and 1 base, there was a span of 10 bases. The germline V gene has CDR1 SGDLS and CDR2 YYNGEE. There are 15 residues in the CDR3. Assay used: immunoSEQ multiplex PCR; TCRdb lists only in-frame clones, some missing. The sample has roughly 150,000 clones, 87% seen once. Turning to this clone: Its antigen is not identified.

The receptor comes from an adult who received the AZD1222 COVID-19 vaccine. Sequences were derived from peripheral blood, sampled 28 days after the second AZD1222 dose. This chain joins TRBV9 and TRBJ1-2; TRBD1 is a possible D gene (5 bases). The CDR3 DNA sequence: TGTGCCAGCAGCGTAGGGGGGGTCCTTAACTATGGCTACACCTTC. Translating it yields CASSVGGVLNYGYTF.